This TCR beta chain is drawn from a study of T cells in Graves' hyperthyroidism and ophthalmopathy. Findings and caveats of the study: Most clonotypes expanded in the thyroid (above 0.001) were also present in blood. Ophthalmopathy prediction by the model preceded onset by a median roughly 6 months.

A NOSPECS grade of at least 4, a Clinical Activity Score of at least 3 and duration under 3 months were recorded in ophthalmopathy patients. CDR1 MDHEN and CDR2 SYDVKM come from the germline V gene. CDR3 size: 13 residues. The V and J ends lost 1 base and 6 bases respectively, with 9 bases between them. This clonotype was seen many times. Its antigen is as yet unknown. RNA transcripts yielded amplified TCR beta CDR3 regions. First-round RT-PCR with HTBI primers amplified the TCR CDR3 region. MiXCR, run by TCRdb on the multiplex PCR reads, gives a single entry per CDR3 protein. The table records roughly 500,000 distinct CDR3 sequences, approximately 23% of them present only once.

Material: blood. The V and J genes are TRBV28 and TRBJ1-1; D unclear. The clonotype comes from a woman aged 70-85 years with Graves' ophthalmopathy. The CDR3 bases are TGTGCCAGCAGTTTATTCTCGGGTGCTGAAGCTTTCTTT. Translated, it gives CASSLFSGAEAFF. Together with reference TRBV28 and TRBJ1-1, the CDR3 gives the full variable domain: DVKVTQSSRYLVKRTGEKVFLECVQDMDHENMFWYRQDPGLGLRLIYFSYDVKMKEKGDIPEGYSVSREKKERFSLILESASTNQTSMYLCASSLFSGAEAFFGQGTRLTVV.